This T cell receptor beta chain was sequenced during a study of blood T cell repertoires in COVID-19. The wider study: Nucleic acid was either cDNA or gDNA, and it came from T cells, B-cell-depleted T cells, or PBMCs.

Under the authors' procedure: From reference gene primer amplification, estimates of nucleated cell counts were derived. Data came from immunoSEQ multiplex PCR; TCRdb stores just in-frame clones and leaves some out. The D gene and trimming were derived from the DNA, and the V and J assignments and clone size from that table. The profile shows roughly 330,000 clones, around 90% of them singletons. Study members were between about 18 and 100 years old and lived in 20 to 30 US regions. Cohort placement rested on clinical history that participants reported themselves. The germline V gene encodes CDR1 KGHSH and CDR2 LQKENI. Deletions cut 1 base from V and 13 bases from J, with 13 bases between. The CDR3 spans 12 residues.

The clonotype comes from a woman in her 30s who had recovered from COVID-19. The chain has TRBV18 and TRBJ1-1; a possible D gene is TRBD1 (5 bases). Material: PBMCs or T cells enriched from blood (not recorded which). The CDR3 bases are TGTGCCAGCTCACCACAGCCACGCGGGGGTTTCTTT. Its protein product is CASSPQPRGGFF.